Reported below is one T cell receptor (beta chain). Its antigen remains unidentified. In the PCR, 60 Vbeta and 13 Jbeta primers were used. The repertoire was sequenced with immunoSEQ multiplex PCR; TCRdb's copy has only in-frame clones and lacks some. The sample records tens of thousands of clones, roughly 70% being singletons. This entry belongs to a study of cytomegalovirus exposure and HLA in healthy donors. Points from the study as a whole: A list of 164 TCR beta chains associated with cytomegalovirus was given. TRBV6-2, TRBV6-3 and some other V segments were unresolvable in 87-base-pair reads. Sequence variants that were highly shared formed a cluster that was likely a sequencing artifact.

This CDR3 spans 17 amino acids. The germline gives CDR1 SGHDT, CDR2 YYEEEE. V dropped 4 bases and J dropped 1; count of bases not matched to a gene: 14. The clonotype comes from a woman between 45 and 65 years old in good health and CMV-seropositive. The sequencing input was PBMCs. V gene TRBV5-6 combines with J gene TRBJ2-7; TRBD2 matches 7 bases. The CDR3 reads CASSGGGGSLSSYEQYF. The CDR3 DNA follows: TGTGCCAGCAGCGGGGGGGGAGGGAGCCTCTCATCCTACGAGCAGTACTTC.